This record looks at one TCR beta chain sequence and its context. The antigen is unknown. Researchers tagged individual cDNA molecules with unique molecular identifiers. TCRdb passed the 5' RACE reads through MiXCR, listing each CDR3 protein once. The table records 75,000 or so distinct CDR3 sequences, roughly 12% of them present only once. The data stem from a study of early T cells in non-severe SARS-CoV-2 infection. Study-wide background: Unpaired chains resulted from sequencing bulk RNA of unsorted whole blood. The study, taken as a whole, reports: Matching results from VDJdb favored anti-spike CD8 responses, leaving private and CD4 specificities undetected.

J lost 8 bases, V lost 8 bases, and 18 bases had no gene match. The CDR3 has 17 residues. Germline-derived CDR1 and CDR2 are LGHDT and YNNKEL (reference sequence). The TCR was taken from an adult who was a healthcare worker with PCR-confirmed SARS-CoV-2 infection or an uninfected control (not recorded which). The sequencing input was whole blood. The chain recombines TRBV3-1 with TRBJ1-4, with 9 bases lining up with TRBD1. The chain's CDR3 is CASRPGQGSTKREKLFF. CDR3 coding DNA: TGTGCCAGCCGGCCGGGACAGGGCTCAACGAAGAGGGAAAAACTGTTTTTT.